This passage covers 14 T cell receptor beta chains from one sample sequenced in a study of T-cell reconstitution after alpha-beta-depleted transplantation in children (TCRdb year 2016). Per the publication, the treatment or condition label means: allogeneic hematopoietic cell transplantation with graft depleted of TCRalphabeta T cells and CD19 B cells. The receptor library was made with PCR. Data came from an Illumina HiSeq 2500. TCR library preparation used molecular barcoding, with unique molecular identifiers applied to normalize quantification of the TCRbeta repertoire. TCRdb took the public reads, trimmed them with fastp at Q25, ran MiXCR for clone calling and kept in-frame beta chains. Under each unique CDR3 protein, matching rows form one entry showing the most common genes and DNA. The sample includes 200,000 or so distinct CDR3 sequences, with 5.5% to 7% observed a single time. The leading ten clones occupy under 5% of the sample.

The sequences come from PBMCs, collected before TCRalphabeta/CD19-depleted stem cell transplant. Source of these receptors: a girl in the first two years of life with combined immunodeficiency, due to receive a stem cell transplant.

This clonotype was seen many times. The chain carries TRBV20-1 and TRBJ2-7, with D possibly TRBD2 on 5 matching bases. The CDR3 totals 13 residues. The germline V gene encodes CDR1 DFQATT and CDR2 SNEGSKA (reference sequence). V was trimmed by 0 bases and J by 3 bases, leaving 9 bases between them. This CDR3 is CSAREGSSYEQYF. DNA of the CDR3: TGCAGTGCTAGAGAGGGGAGTAGCTACGAGCAGTACTTC.

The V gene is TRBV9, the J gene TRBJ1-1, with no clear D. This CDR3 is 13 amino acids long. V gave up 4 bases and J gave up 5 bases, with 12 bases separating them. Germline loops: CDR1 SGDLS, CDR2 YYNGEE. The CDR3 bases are TGTGCCAGCAGCCCGGGTCCGGAGACTGAAGCTTTCTTT. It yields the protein CASSPGPETEAFF. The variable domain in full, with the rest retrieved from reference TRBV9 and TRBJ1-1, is DSGVTQTPKHLITATGQRVTLRCSPRSGDLSVYWYQQSLDQGLQFLIQYYNGEERAKGNILERFSAQQFPDLHSELNLSSLELGDSALYFCASSPGPETEAFFGQGTRLTVV.

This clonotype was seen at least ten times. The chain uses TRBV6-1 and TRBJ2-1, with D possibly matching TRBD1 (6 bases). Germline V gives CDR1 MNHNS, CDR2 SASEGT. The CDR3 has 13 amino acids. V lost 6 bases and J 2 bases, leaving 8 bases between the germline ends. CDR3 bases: TGTGCCAGCAGACAGGGAACCTACAATGAGCAGTTCTTC. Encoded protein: CASRQGTYNEQFF.

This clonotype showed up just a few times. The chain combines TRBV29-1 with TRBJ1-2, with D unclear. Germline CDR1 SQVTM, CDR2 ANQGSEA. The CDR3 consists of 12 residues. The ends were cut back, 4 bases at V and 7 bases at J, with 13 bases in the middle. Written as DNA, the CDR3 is TGCAGCGTTGCCCCCCTTCAGTTTGGCTACACCTTC. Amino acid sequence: CSVAPLQFGYTF.

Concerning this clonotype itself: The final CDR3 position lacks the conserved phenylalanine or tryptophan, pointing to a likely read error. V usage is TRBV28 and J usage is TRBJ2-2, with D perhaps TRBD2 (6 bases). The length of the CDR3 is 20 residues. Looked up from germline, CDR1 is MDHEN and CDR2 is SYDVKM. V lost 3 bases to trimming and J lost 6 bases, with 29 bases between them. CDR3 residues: CASSFLPGVRFSQGAGELFY. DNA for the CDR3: TGTGCCAGCAGTTTTCTTCCGGGGGTTCGATTCTCTCAGGGAGCCGGGGAGCTGTTTTAT.

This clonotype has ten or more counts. CDR3 loop: CASSHGGTGVAGELFF. CDR3 bases: TGTGCCAGCAGCCACGGGGGGACAGGGGTGGCCGGGGAGCTGTTTTTT. This chain connects TRBV9 to TRBJ2-2; 10 bases are a match to TRBD1. From germline, CDR1 is SGDLS and CDR2 YYNGEE. Trimming at V came to 4 bases and at J to 6 bases, leaving 9 bases not matched to a gene. The CDR3 has 16 residues.

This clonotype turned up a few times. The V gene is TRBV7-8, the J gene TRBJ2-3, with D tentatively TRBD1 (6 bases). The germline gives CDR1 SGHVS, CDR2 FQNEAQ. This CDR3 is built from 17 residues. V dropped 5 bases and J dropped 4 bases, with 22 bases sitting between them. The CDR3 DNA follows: TGTGCCAGCAGCCCCCACGCCCGGGACACCACCGCAGATACGCAGTATTTT. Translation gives CASSPHARDTTADTQYF.

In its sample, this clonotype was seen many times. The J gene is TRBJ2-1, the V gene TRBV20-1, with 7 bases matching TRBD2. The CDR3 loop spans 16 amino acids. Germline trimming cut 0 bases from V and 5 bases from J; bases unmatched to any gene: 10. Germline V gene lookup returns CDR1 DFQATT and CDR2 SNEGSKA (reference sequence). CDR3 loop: CSARDFAGAYDNEQFF. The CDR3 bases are TGCAGTGCTAGAGATTTTGCGGGAGCTTACGACAATGAGCAGTTCTTC.

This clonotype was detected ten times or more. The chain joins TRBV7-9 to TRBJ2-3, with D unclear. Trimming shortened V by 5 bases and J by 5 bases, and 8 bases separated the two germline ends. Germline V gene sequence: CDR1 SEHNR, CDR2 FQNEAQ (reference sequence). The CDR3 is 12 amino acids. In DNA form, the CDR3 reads TGTGCCAGCAGCCTGCCGAGAGATACGCAGTATTTT. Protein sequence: CASSLPRDTQYF. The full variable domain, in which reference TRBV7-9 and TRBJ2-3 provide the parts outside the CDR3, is DTGVSQNPRHKITKRGQNVTFRCDPISEHNRLYWYRQTLGQGPEFLTYFQNEAQLEKSRLLSDRFSAERPKGSFSTLEIQRTEQGDSAMYLCASSLPRDTQYFGPGTRLTVL.

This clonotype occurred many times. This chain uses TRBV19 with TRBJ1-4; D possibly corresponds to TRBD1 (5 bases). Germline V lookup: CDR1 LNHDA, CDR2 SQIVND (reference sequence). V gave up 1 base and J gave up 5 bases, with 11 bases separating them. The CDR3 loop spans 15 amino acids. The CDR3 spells CASSIGDRYNEKLFF. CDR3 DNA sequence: TGTGCCAGTAGTATAGGGGACCGGTACAATGAAAAACTGTTTTTT.

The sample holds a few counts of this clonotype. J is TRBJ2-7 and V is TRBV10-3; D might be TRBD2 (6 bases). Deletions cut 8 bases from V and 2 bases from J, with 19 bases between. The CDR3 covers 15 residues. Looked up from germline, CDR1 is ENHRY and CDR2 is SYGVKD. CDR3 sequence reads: CAIGRTISGAYEQYF. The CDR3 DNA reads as TGTGCCATCGGACGGACTATATCGGGAGCCTACGAGCAGTACTTC.

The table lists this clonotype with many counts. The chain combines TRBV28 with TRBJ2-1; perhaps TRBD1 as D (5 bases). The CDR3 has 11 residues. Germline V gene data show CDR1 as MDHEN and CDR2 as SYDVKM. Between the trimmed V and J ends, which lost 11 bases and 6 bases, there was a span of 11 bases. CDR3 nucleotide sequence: TGTGCCGGCCGTCAGGGCAATGAGCAGTTCTTC. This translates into CAGRQGNEQFF.

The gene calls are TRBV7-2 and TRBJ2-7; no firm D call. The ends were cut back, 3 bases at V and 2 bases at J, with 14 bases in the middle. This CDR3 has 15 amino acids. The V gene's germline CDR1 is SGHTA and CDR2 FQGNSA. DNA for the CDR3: TGTGCCAGCAGCTTGGACCACACCTCTACCTACGAGCAGTACTTC. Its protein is CASSLDHTSTYEQYF.

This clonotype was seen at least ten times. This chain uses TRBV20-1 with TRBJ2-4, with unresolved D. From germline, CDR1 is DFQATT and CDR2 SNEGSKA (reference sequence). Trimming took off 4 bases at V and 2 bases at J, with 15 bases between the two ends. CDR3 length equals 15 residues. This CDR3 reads CSATGPSVSKNIQYF. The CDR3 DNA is TGCAGTGCTACCGGACCATCGGTATCCAAAAACATTCAGTACTTC.